This TCR beta chain emerged from a study of shared clonotypes between healthy human individuals. Study-wide findings and caveats: It was expected that sequencing depth would affect clonotype sharing among donors.

Within Nashville, Tennessee resided all donors, each a Caucasian adult. For this clone: Its antigen is as yet unknown.

Deep-level running was used for the assay. Here immunoSEQ multiplex PCR was the method, and the copy in TCRdb shows in-frame clones only, minus some. The sample has 2 million or so clones, approximately 95% seen once. The source material was naive CD4+ T cells sorted from blood. Stated subset: CD45RA+ positively selected. The receptor comes from a young man in good health.

CDR3 amino acids: CASSLVGSPGTGELFF. The DNA for the CDR3 is TGTGCCAGCAGCTTGGTTGGATCTCCGGGCACCGGGGAGCTGTTTTTT. V and J are TRBV5-4 and TRBJ2-2; D unclear. V lost 0 bases and J 4 bases, leaving 13 bases between the germline ends. The CDR3 extends over 16 amino acids. Per germline, CDR1 SGHNT and CDR2 YYREEE (reference sequence).